This TCR beta chain comes out of a study of blood T cell repertoires in COVID-19. As for the study in general: The samples span acute and convalescent COVID-19 from the United States, Italy and Spain.

Per the authors' pipeline: The authors estimated nucleated cell counts from reference gene primer amplification. The table came from immunoSEQ multiplex PCR; TCRdb's copy has only in-frame clones and leaves some out. That table furnishes V, J and clone size, whereas the DNA furnished D and trimming. The sample consists of 70,000 or so clones, more than 70% of them appearing once. Per the germline V gene, CDR1 is MDHEN and CDR2 is SYDVKM. With 2 bases removed from V and 2 bases from J, the gap between germline ends came to 6 bases. This CDR3 contains 14 residues. V is TRBV28 and J is TRBJ1-4, with D unclear. The sequenced sample was peripheral blood. The sequence came from a man in his fifties or sixties with COVID-19, enrolled during active disease. The CDR3 region has the DNA TGTGCCAGCAGTTTAGGCATGACTAATGAAAAACTGTTTTTT. Amino acids: CASSLGMTNEKLFF.